This record concerns one TCR beta chain sequence. Its antigen is unidentified. Germline V gives CDR1 SGHTA, CDR2 FQGNSA. With 3 bases removed from V and 4 bases from J, the gap between germline ends came to 9 bases. The length of the CDR3 is 13 residues. Donation came from healthy HIV-negative adults that had no recent acute infections or vaccinations. Ten immunoSEQ deep assay plates served to sequence unsorted PBMC DNA. Assay used: immunoSEQ multiplex PCR; TCRdb lists only in-frame clones, some missing. The sample records around 500,000 clones, about 84% being singletons. This sample stems from a study of shared clonotypes between healthy human individuals. Study at large: The donors, a couple of women and a few men, were aged 18 to 49.

Overall study findings and caveats: Investigators collected only blood, and repertoires in tissues likely differ.

This chain uses TRBV7-2 with TRBJ1-2; D is undetermined. Sequencing was carried out using PBMCs. The receptor comes from a woman aged 40 to 50 in good health. Some clones in this sample may be carry-over from other donors' samples. The CDR3 sequence: CASSLSRPYGYTF. The CDR3 nucleotides are TGTGCCAGCAGCTTGTCCAGGCCCTATGGCTACACCTTC.